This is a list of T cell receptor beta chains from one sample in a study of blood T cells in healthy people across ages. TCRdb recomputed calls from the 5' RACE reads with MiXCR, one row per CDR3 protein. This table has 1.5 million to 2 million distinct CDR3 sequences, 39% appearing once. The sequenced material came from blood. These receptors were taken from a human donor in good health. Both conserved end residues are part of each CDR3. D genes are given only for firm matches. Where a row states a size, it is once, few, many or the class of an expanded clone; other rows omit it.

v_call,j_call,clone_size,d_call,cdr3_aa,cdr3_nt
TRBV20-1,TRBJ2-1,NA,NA,CSAEVTYNEQFF,TGCAGTGCGGAGGTTACCTACAATGAGCAGTTCTTC
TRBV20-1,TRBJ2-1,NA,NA,CSARDRGPFF,TGCAGTGCTAGAGACAGGGGCCCGTTCTTC
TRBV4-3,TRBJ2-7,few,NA,CASSPTPGGRSYEQYF,TGCGCCAGCAGCCCTACTCCGGGGGGCCGCTCCTACGAGCAGTACTTC
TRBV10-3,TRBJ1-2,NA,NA,CAISADHYYGYTF,TGTGCCATCAGTGCGGATCATTACTATGGCTACACCTTC
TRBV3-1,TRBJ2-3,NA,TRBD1,CASSHQAGQGAADTQYF,TGTGCCAGCAGCCATCAGGCCGGACAGGGGGCCGCAGATACGCAGTATTTT
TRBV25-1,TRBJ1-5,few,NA,CASSDEYSNQPQHF,TGTGCCAGCAGTGACGAATATAGCAATCAGCCCCAGCATTTT
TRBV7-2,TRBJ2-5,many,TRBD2,CASNPLAGRETQYF,TGTGCCAGCAACCCTTTAGCGGGGAGGGAGACCCAGTACTTC
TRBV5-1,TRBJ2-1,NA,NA,CASSLLHGYNEQFF,TGCGCCAGCAGCTTACTACACGGATACAATGAGCAGTTCTTC
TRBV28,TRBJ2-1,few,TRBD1,CASRTPGGNNEQFF,TGTGCCAGCAGAACGCCAGGGGGTAATAATGAGCAGTTCTTC
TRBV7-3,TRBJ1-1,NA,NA,CASSLTGDRGLVSEAFF,TGTGCCAGCAGCTTAACCGGGGACCGGGGGCTTGTCTCTGAAGCTTTCTTT
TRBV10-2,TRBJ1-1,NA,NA,CASSEYGLTEAFF,TGCGCCAGCAGTGAGTACGGACTAACTGAAGCTTTCTTT
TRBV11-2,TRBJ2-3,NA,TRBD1,CASSRIPGTAASTDAQYF,TGTGCCAGCAGCCGGATACCCGGGACAGCTGCTAGCACAGATGCGCAGTATTTT
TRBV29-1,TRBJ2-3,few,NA,CSADASTDTQYF,TGCAGCGCGGACGCCAGCACAGATACGCAGTATTTT
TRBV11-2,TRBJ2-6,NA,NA,CASSSHTPTKNSGANVLTF,TGTGCCAGCAGCTCACATACACCTACCAAAAACTCTGGGGCCAACGTCCTGACTTTC
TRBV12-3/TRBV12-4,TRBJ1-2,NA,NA,CASSLGQGRTYGYTF,TGTGCCAGCAGTTTAGGGCAGGGGAGGACTTATGGCTACACCTTC
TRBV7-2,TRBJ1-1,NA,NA,CASSLKIGQSNTEAFF,TGTGCCAGCAGTTTAAAAATCGGGCAGTCCAACACTGAAGCTTTCTTT
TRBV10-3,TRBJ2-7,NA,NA,CAISRQDLSSYEQYF,TGCGCCATCAGCAGACAGGACCTAAGTTCCTACGAGCAGTACTTC
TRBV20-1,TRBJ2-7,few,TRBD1,CSATTDRENEQYF,TGCAGTGCTACAACGGACAGGGAAAACGAGCAGTACTTC
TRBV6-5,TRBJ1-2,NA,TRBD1,CASSYSPSGTGGYAF,TGTGCCAGCAGTTACTCCCCCTCCGGGACAGGCGGCTACGCCTTC
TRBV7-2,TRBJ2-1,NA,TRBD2,CASISRLAGGRNEQFF,TGTGCCAGCATCTCACGACTAGCGGGGGGGCGCAATGAGCAGTTCTTC
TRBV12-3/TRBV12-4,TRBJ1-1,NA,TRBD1,CASSSNRGTTEAFF,TGTGCCAGCAGTTCCAACAGGGGGACCACTGAAGCTTTCTTT
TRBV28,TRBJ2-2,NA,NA,CASSYQLHTGELFF,TGTGCCAGCAGTTATCAATTGCACACCGGGGAGCTGTTTTTT
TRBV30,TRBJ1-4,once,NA,CAWSAQGPVLFF,TGTGCCTGGAGTGCCCAAGGACCCGTACTGTTTTTT
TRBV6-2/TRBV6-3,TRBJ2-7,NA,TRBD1,CVSSYTDRGYEQYF,TGTGTCAGCAGTTACACTGACAGGGGCTACGAGCAGTACTTC
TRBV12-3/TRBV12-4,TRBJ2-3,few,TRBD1,CASRMQGAYGTDTQYF,TGTGCCAGCAGGATGCAGGGGGCGTATGGCACAGATACGCAGTATTTT
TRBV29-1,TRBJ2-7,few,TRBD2,CSVGLAGEGEQYF,TGCAGCGTTGGACTAGCGGGGGAAGGAGAGCAGTACTTC
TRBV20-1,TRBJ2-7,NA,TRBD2,CRAGGAYEQYF,TGCAGGGCGGGGGGGGCCTACGAGCAGTACTTC
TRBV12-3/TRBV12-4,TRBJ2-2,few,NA,CASSLKTSSGELFF,TGTGCCAGCAGTTTAAAGACTTCCAGCGGGGAGCTGTTTTTT
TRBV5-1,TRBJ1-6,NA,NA,CASSPIFKESPLHF,TGCGCCAGCAGCCCTATTTTCAAGGAGTCACCCCTCCACTTT
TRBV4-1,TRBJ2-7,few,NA,CASSYDRAAAYEQYF,TGCGCCAGCAGTTACGATCGGGCGGCTGCATACGAGCAGTACTTC
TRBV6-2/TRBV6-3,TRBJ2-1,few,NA,CASSYAALEQFF,TGTGCCAGCAGTTACGCCGCCTTGGAGCAGTTCTTC
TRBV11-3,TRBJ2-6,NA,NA,CASNDAWGFSGANVLTF,TGTGCCAGCAATGACGCATGGGGGTTCTCTGGGGCCAACGTCCTGACTTTC
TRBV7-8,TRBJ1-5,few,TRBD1,CASSPMETGVLSNQPQHF,TGTGCCAGCAGCCCCATGGAGACAGGGGTACTAAGCAATCAGCCCCAGCATTTT
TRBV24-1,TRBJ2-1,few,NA,CATSASGTYNEQFF,TGTGCCACCAGTGCGAGCGGCACCTACAATGAGCAGTTCTTC
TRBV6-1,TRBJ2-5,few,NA,CASSRKGGGASPRETQYF,TGTGCCAGCAGCCGTAAGGGGGGTGGGGCGTCCCCCCGGGAGACCCAGTACTTC
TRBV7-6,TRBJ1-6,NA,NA,CASSLEVPNSPLHF,TGTGCCAGCAGCTTAGAGGTTCCCAATTCACCCCTCCACTTT
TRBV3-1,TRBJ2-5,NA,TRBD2,CASSRVEAGVARETQYF,TGTGCCAGCAGCCGGGTAGAAGCGGGGGTCGCTCGGGAGACCCAGTACTTC
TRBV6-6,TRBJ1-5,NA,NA,CASSYVKNQPQHF,TGTGCCAGCAGTTACGTGAAGAATCAGCCCCAGCATTTT
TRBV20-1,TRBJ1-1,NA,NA,CSARGGRGVYTAFF,TGCAGTGCTAGAGGGGGGAGGGGAGTATATACAGCTTTCTTT
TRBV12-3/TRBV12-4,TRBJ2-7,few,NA,CASSLGLFEQYF,TGTGCCAGCAGTTTAGGGCTTTTCGAGCAGTACTTC
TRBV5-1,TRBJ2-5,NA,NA,CASSGFSQETQYF,TGCGCCAGCAGCGGGTTCTCCCAAGAGACCCAGTACTTC
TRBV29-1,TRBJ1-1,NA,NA,CSVRRDTEAFF,TGCAGCGTGCGGAGGGACACTGAAGCTTTCTTT
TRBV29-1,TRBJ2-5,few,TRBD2,CSVGTSGQETQYF,TGCAGCGTGGGGACTAGCGGACAAGAGACCCAGTACTTC
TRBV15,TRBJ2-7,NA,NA,CATSREKGSYEQYF,TGTGCCACCAGCAGAGAGAAGGGATCCTACGAGCAGTACTTC
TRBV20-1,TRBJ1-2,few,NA,CSAIRAVGSRGYTF,TGCAGTGCCATACGGGCAGTGGGGTCGCGAGGCTACACCTTC
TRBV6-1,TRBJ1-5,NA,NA,CASSDPIGPGNQPQHF,TGTGCCAGCAGTGACCCCATCGGTCCTGGCAATCAGCCCCAGCATTTT
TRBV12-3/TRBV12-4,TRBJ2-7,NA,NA,CASKNGPYEQYF,TGTGCCAGCAAGAACGGACCCTACGAGCAGTACTTC